These T cell receptor beta chains were read from a single sample in a study of sequential checkpoint blockade in melanoma. Libraries were prepared by immunoSEQ multiplex PCR; TCRdb keeps only in-frame clonotypes and omits some of them. The sample holds under 6,000 clones, over 25% seen once. The sample consisted of tumor tissue (inferred from file names), taken from a patient given nivolumab and ipilimumab in sequence. The receptors come from a human donor with melanoma. Each CDR3 is given with its conserved first and last residue.

TRBV6-8	TRBJ2-5	CASSYPGEETQYF
TRBV28	TRBJ1-1	CASSQGPVSTEAFF
TRBV11-3	TRBJ2-5	CASSHLRQRERETQYF
TRBV9	TRBJ1-1	CASSAGTVNTEAFF
TRBV5-1	TRBJ2-1	CASSLVGLSYNEQFF
TRBV18	TRBJ2-7	CASSPPSQGTYEQYF
TRBV6-8	TRBJ2-7	CASRSLPGTSWEQYF
TRBV11-3	TRBJ1-3	CASSMPSGRGNTIYF
TRBV11-3	TRBJ1-6	CASSLRDYNSPLHF
TRBV6-8	TRBJ1-2	CASSAVQGGYGYTF
TRBV2	TRBJ2-3	CASNPGLAGLTDTQYF
TRBV6-7	TRBJ1-5	CASKENTGNQPQHF
TRBV11-3	TRBJ2-1	CASSYLGQGAYNEQFF
TRBV19	TRBJ1-2	CASSRDRGRDYTF
TRBV18	TRBJ1-3	CASSPQIVQGSGNTIYF
TRBV28	TRBJ2-5	CASSWSLGGTSGSRTFGTQYF
TRBV19	TRBJ2-2	CASSIMQGGTGELFF
TRBV19	TRBJ2-7	CASSTYTGSYEQYF
TRBV10-3	TRBJ1-2	CAISESWTASYGYTF
TRBV12-5	TRBJ2-7	CASGSTTSGGATYEQYF
TRBV11-3	TRBJ1-2	CASSSPQGSFNYGYTF
TRBV25-1	TRBJ2-3	CASRRTGLVTDTQYF
TRBV1	TRBJ1-4	CASSLSGQQGGNEKLFF
TRBV6-8	TRBJ2-3	CASTTSGIGDTQYF
TRBV28	TRBJ2-2	CASSPNLPTGELFF
TRBV10-2	TRBJ2-7	CASSLASGNEQYF
TRBV11-3	TRBJ1-4	CASSKLTATNEKLFF
TRBV4-1	TRBJ2-3	CASSRFVADTDTQYF
TRBV6-8	TRBJ2-7	CASSYFPSGGALEQYF
TRBV11-3	TRBJ2-7	CASSLGFSNYEQYF
TRBV28	TRBJ2-7	CASSSAAYEQYF
TRBV1	TRBJ1-2	CASGGPDANYGYTF
TRBV11-3	TRBJ1-5	CASSLKGQNQPQHF
TRBV11-3	TRBJ1-1	CASSRDGLDTEAFF
TRBV28	TRBJ1-2	CASSPGGLDGYTF
TRBV11-3	TRBJ2-7	CASSGGLAGGSYEQYF
TRBV6-8	TRBJ1-5	CASSSRGGNQPQHF
TRBV6-8	TRBJ1-2	CASSERQFWHGYTF
TRBV6-8	TRBJ2-7	CASGSDRFLEQYF
TRBV15	TRBJ1-5	CATSTRDRNQPQHF
TRBV11-3	TRBJ1-2	CASLIIISRKTYGYTF
TRBV18	TRBJ2-5	CASSPPGQEETQYF
TRBV6-8	TRBJ1-2	CASSRTGNYGYTF
TRBV6-8	TRBJ2-7	CASSDWGRGNYEQYF
TRBV7-4	TRBJ2-6	CASEEGAGANVLTF
TRBV18	TRBJ2-6	CASSPTGESGANVLTF